The 11 T cell receptor beta chains reported below all come from one sample, sequenced in a study of shared clonotypes between healthy human individuals. Data came from immunoSEQ multiplex PCR; TCRdb stores just in-frame clones and leaves some out. The sample lists over a million clones, approximately 68% occurring once. Sequenced material: memory CD4+ T cells sorted from blood. Subset specified: CD45RA-negative fraction. These receptors were obtained from a man aged 18 to 30 in good health.

The J gene is TRBJ2-6, the V gene TRBV5-6; D might be TRBD1 (6 bases). The CDR3 length is 19 residues. V lost 4 bases, J lost 2 bases, and 22 bases lay in between. Germline lookup yields CDR1 SGHDT and CDR2 YYEEEE. CDR3: CASSPDTGLLSTGANVLTF. The DNA for the CDR3 is TGTGCCAGCAGCCCTGATACAGGGTTGTTATCCACTGGGGCCAACGTCCTGACTTTC.

Comments on this clone: The same CDR3 is also encoded by other DNA sequences in this sample. The chain joins TRBV29-1 to TRBJ2-7; 11 bases are a match to TRBD2. The CDR3 has 13 amino acids. The junction had 1 base not matched to a gene; V was cut back by 6 bases and J by 0 bases. Per germline, CDR1 SQVTM and CDR2 ANQGSEA. The CDR3 spells CSVGTSGSYEQYF. The CDR3 DNA follows: TGCAGCGTAGGGACTAGCGGCTCCTACGAGCAGTACTTC.

The genes are TRBV30 and TRBJ2-3, with TRBD1 identical over 7 bases. This CDR3 region has 14 residues. Germline trimming cut 0 bases from V and 5 bases from J; bases unmatched to any gene: 5. Per germline, CDR1 GTSNPN and CDR2 SVGIG (reference sequence). The CDR3 protein is CAWSVQGPRDTQYF. The CDR3 DNA follows: TGTGCCTGGAGTGTACAGGGGCCGAGAGATACGCAGTATTTT.

In this sample, this clone turned up once. The chain carries TRBV5-1 and TRBJ1-4; D call uncertain. Between the trimmed V and J ends, which lost 2 bases and 10 bases, there was a span of 18 bases. CDR1 and CDR2 from the germline V gene are SGHRS and YFSETQ. The CDR3 totals 15 residues. The DNA for the CDR3 is TGCGCCAGCAGCTTTGAAACAGCCGATCTCGGAAAACTGTTTTTT. It is translated as CASSFETADLGKLFF.

The chain links TRBV6-1 to TRBJ1-4; unclear D gene. The CDR3 length is 13 residues. Germline CDR1 and CDR2: MNHNS and SASEGT. Trimming left V 3 bases short and J 8 bases short, with 10 bases between. This CDR3 is CASSDGRREKLFF. CDR3 in DNA: TGTGCCAGCAGTGATGGCCGTAGGGAAAAACTGTTTTTT.

V gene TRBV4-2 combines with J gene TRBJ1-2; maybe TRBD1 (6 bases). CDR1 and CDR2 from the germline V gene are LGHNA and YNFKEQ. The CDR3 spans 13 residues. Trimming took 0 bases from V and 6 from J, leaving 8 bases between them. The CDR3 region has the DNA TGTGCCAGCAGCCAAGAACAGGGCGATGGCTACACCTTC. Its translation is CASSQEQGDGYTF.

The chain has TRBV6-1 and TRBJ1-2, with a tentative D call TRBD1 (5 bases). With 1 base removed from V and 4 bases from J, the gap between germline ends came to 13 bases. The CDR3 spans 15 residues. Germline V lookup: CDR1 MNHNS, CDR2 SASEGT. DNA for the CDR3: TGTGCCAGCAGTGAAGATATCAGGGCTATCTATGGCTACACCTTC. Its protein product is CASSEDIRAIYGYTF.

This clone has only a few counts. This chain links TRBV25-1 with TRBJ1-1; the D gene is possibly TRBD1 (6 bases). Germline V gene data show CDR1 as MGHDK and CDR2 as SYGVNS. The CDR3 covers 15 residues. The V end lost 1 base, the J end lost 0 bases, and 9 bases lay between the germline ends. The CDR3 DNA is TGTGCCAGCAGTGAATCCGCAGGGGTGAACACTGAAGCTTTCTTT. Its protein is CASSESAGVNTEAFF. Filled out from reference TRBV25-1 and TRBJ1-1, the complete variable domain reads EADIYQTPRYLVIGTGKKITLECSQTMGHDKMYWYQQDPGMELHLIHYSYGVNSTEKGDLSSESTVSRIRTEHFPLTLESARPSHTSQYLCASSESAGVNTEAFFGQGTRLTVV.

The genes are TRBV21-1 and TRBJ2-7; the table gives TRBD1 as D, unverified against the DNA. TRBV21-1 is tagged as a pseudogene. The CDR3 has 16 residues. The CDR3 DNA reads as TGTGCCAGCAGCGAGGCTCCGGGACAGGGACTCTACGAGCAGTACTTC. Its translation: CASSEAPGQGLYEQYF.

The V call is TRBV28, the J call TRBJ1-5, with 8 positions matching TRBD1. Germline loops: CDR1 MDHEN, CDR2 SYDVKM. Trimming cost V 6 bases and J 3 bases; bases outside gene matches: 13. This CDR3 has 17 amino acids. The chain's CDR3 is CASSSPSGTGFNQPQHF. CDR3 sequence (DNA): TGTGCCAGCAGCTCTCCCTCCGGGACAGGCTTCAATCAGCCCCAGCATTTT. Drawing the rest from reference TRBV28 and TRBJ1-5, the complete variable domain is DVKVTQSSRYLVKRTGEKVFLECVQDMDHENMFWYRQDPGLGLRLIYFSYDVKMKEKGDIPEGYSVSREKKERFSLILESASTNQTSMYLCASSSPSGTGFNQPQHFGDGTRLSIL.

The V and J genes are TRBV11-2 and TRBJ1-1; tentative D call: TRBD1 (5 bases). Trimming removed 5 bases from V and 5 bases from J, with 18 bases in between. Germline values: CDR1 SGHAT, CDR2 FQNNGV. The CDR3 spans 15 residues. In DNA form, the CDR3 reads TGTGCCAGCAGCCAACGGGACCAAGGGTGGACTGAAGCTTTCTTT. Its translation is CASSQRDQGWTEAFF. Looking up the rest from reference TRBV11-2 and TRBJ1-1 gives the full variable domain: EAGVAQSPRYKIIEKRQSVAFWCNPISGHATLYWYQQILGQGPKLLIQFQNNGVVDDSQLPKDRFSAERLKGVDSTLKIQPAKLEDSAVYLCASSQRDQGWTEAFFGQGTRLTVV.